Below are 10 T cell receptor beta chains sequenced from a single sample in a study of monozygotic twins with cystic fibrosis. Only in-frame clones appear in the TCRdb table, and some are missing; sequencing was by immunoSEQ multiplex PCR. The top ten hold 0.85% to 1% of the sample, which has around 34,000 clones, more than 85% seen once. The sample consisted of blood. The receptors come from a girl aged 2-10 years with cystic fibrosis.

This CDR3 is CASSGYPGHLPHEQYF. CDR3 coding DNA: TGTGCCAGCAGTGGCTATCCGGGACATCTCCCCCACGAGCAGTACTTC. The chain carries TRBV25-1 and TRBJ2-7; D is perhaps TRBD1 (6 bases). The CDR3 length is 16 residues. Germline-derived CDR1 and CDR2 are MGHDK and SYGVNS. The V and J ends lost 4 bases and 5 bases respectively, with 21 bases between them.

The V gene is TRBV5-4, the J gene TRBJ1-1; possibly TRBD1 for D (6 bases). CDR3 length: 13 amino acids. Trimming took 4 bases from V and 5 from J, leaving 12 bases between them. In germline, CDR1 is SGHNT, CDR2 YYREEE (reference sequence). CDR3 sequence reads: CASSVQGITEAFF. The CDR3 nucleotides are TGTGCCAGCAGCGTACAGGGTATAACTGAAGCTTTCTTT.

This clone has more than one count but fewer than ten. V usage is TRBV29-1 and J usage is TRBJ1-2, with unresolved D. There are 13 residues in the CDR3. CDR1 is SQVTM, CDR2 ANQGSEA, per germline. This CDR3 is CTAEVREGYGYTF. CDR3 nucleotide sequence: TGCACCGCGGAAGTTAGGGAGGGCTATGGCTACACCTTC.

This rearrangement joins TRBV5-1 to TRBJ2-7, with TRBD2 identical over 8 bases. Germline lookup yields CDR1 SGHRS and CDR2 YFSETQ. This CDR3 is 20 amino acids long. Trimming cost V 4 bases and J 2 bases; bases outside gene matches: 23. The CDR3 DNA sequence: TGCGCCAGCAGCCGAGGGCCTCTCGGGGCAGGCGCGGGGGGCACCTACGAGCAGTACTTC. It specifies CASSRGPLGAGAGGTYEQYF.

This CDR3 reads CASSDATTYEQYF. The CDR3 nucleotides are TGTGCCAGCTCAGACGCCACAACCTACGAGCAGTACTTC. V gene TRBV18 combines with J gene TRBJ2-7; D not certain. The CDR3 totals 13 residues. Germline V gene data show CDR1 as KGHSH and CDR2 as LQKENI. Trimming removed 5 bases at V and 2 bases at J, with 10 bases between.

This chain connects TRBV7-8 to TRBJ1-1; D is uncertain. Trimming cost V 6 bases and J 2 bases, with 13 bases left between them. The CDR3 extends over 14 amino acids. In germline, CDR1 is SGHVS, CDR2 FQNEAQ. The CDR3 DNA reads TGTGCCAGCAGTAACCCCGGGGATAACACTGAAGCTTTCTTT. Amino acids: CASSNPGDNTEAFF.

This clone was observed a few times. The V and J genes are TRBV19 and TRBJ2-7; 12 positions match TRBD1. J lost 5 bases, V lost 5 bases, and 4 bases had no gene match. The CDR3 has 14 amino acids. The germline CDR1 and CDR2 sequences are LNHDA and SQIVND (reference sequence). CDR3 region: CASSDGTGGNEQYF. DNA for the CDR3: TGTGCCAGTAGTGACGGGACAGGGGGCAACGAGCAGTACTTC.

The rearrangement joins TRBV6-1 to TRBJ1-4, with 8 bases that match TRBD1. Germline assignment: CDR1 MNHNS and CDR2 SASEGT. The CDR3 length is 16 residues. The V segment lost 3 bases and the J segment 3 bases; nucleotides outside the gene matches: 6. The CDR3 DNA follows: TGTGCCAGCAGTGAGGCAGGGGGCATAGCTAATGAAAAACTGTTTTTT. Protein: CASSEAGGIANEKLFF.

This chain uses TRBV5-1 with TRBJ1-2; D call uncertain. V was shortened by 0 bases and J by 0 bases, with 9 bases between the two germline ends. This CDR3 comprises 15 residues. Germline V gives CDR1 SGHRS, CDR2 YFSETQ. The CDR3 bases are TGCGCCAGCAGCTTGGTAGCGGGGACTAACTATGGCTACACCTTC. Its translation: CASSLVAGTNYGYTF.

This rearrangement joins TRBV27 to TRBJ2-7; 7 bases are shared with TRBD2. J gave up 3 bases and V 3 bases, and 8 bases lay outside the gene matches. CDR3 length: 15 residues. Per germline, CDR1 MNHEY and CDR2 SMNVEV (reference sequence). This chain's CDR3 is CASSLGVAGYYEQYF. CDR3 sequence (DNA): TGTGCCAGCAGTTTGGGGGTAGCGGGTTACTACGAGCAGTACTTC.